This record concerns one T cell receptor (beta chain) sequence. This specimen belongs to a study of technical replicates of blood from a few donors. This CDR3 spans 16 amino acids. Germline V gene lookup returns CDR1 SGHDN and CDR2 FVKESK. J lost 2 bases, V lost 4 bases, and 6 bases had no gene match. Sequenced by immunoSEQ multiplex PCR; TCRdb stores in-frame clones only, minus some. The repertoire holds approximately 81,000 clones, with around four fifths as singletons. The clonotype comes from a human donor in good health. Some clones in this sample may be carry-over from other donors' samples. The sequenced sample was PBMCs. The J gene is TRBJ2-2, the V gene TRBV14, with 8 positions matching TRBD1. DNA for the CDR3: TGTGCCAGCAGCCCGGTCACAGGGGGTAACACCGGGGAGCTGTTTTTT. Its protein is CASSPVTGGNTGELFF.